This TCR beta chain was identified during a study of shared T cell receptors in the human thymus. V was cut by 3 bases and J by 7 bases, with 9 bases left in between. The CDR3 is made up of 13 amino acids. Germline V gives CDR1 ENHRY, CDR2 SYGVKD. Only in-frame clones appear in the TCRdb table, and some are missing; sequencing was by immunoSEQ multiplex PCR. This sample has hundreds of thousands of clones, with over 75% found just once. The data were also submitted as part of a second study, on human thymus T cells.

The sample comprised thymocytes. This chain links TRBV10-3 with TRBJ2-2; the D is unclear. The receptor comes from a boy younger than two with a congenital heart defect. CDR3 coding DNA: TGTGCCATCAGTGATCGAGCTCGCGGGGAGCTGTTTTTT. Translation: CAISDRARGELFF.